Reported below is one T cell receptor beta chain. At one boundary the junction diverges from the germline segment, which might be a read error. The TCRbeta library was prepared with unique molecular identifiers. TCRdb passed the PCR reads through MiXCR, listing each CDR3 protein once. Of 80,000 to 100,000 distinct CDR3 sequences listed, about 25% were seen once; the top ten hold about 21%. The data were taken from a study of T-cell reconstitution after alpha-beta-depleted transplantation in children. The CDR3 contains 15 residues. CDR1 SGHVS and CDR2 FNYEAQ come from the germline V gene. The origin of this receptor is a boy aged 2 to 10 with acute lymphoblastic leukemia, due to receive a stem cell transplant. The source was PBMCs, collected before TCRalphabeta/CD19-depleted stem cell transplant. This chain links TRBV7-6 with TRBJ2-6; no definite D call. In DNA form, the CDR3 reads TGTGCCATCAGCTTAGAGGTCTCCGGGGCCAACGTCCTGACTTTC. Amino acid sequence: CAISLEVSGANVLTF.